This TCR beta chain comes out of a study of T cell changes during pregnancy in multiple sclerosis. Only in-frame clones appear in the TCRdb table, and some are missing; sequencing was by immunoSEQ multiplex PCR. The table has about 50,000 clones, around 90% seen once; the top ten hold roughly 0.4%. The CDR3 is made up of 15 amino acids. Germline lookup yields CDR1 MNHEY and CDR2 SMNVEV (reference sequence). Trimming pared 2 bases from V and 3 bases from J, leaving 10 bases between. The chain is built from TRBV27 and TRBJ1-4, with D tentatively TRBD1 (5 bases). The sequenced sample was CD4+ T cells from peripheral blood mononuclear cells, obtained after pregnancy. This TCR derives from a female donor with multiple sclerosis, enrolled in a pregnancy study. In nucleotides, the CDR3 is TGTGCCAGCAGTTTACTCGGGGGGGCTAATGAAAAACTGTTTTTT. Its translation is CASSLLGGANEKLFF.